This section outlines one T cell receptor beta chain sequence together with its context. There are a few counts of this clone. The target of this receptor is not known. The input lacks base qualities; no much larger clone sits a single base away. None of the patients had been given any treatment before thyroid surgery. Using T-cell receptor beta sequencing, the researchers looked back retrospectively at clinical samples from patients, gathered between about 2012 and 2019. The data were obtained in a study of metastatic and nonmetastatic thyroid tumors (dated by TCRdb to 2020 to 2022). Background on the whole study: Repertoires were compared across peripheral blood and tumor or nodule tissue samples from malignant and benign thyroid patients. Study-wide findings and limitations: TCR beta diversity was reported as significantly higher in malignant tumors than in benign nodules, in both blood and tumor samples.

Receptor libraries were prepared by PCR. For sequencing, an Illumina HiSeq 4000 was employed. High-throughput sequencing was used to profile the CDR3 region of the TCR beta-chain in every patient. In the authors' own workflow: The researchers built a classifier to tell apart papillary thyroid cancer patients with distant metastasis, based on CDR3 differences among clinicopathological groups. Repertoire diversity was assessed with the Shannon index, and tumor-blood repertoire similarity with the Morisita-Horn index. The public sequencing data were trimmed at Q25 with fastp and processed into clonotypes with MiXCR by TCRdb, which kept only in-frame beta chains. These V and J calls rely on TCRdb rather than the paper's analysis. The sample table contains over 10,000 clones; only one count was recorded for around 30% of them. The top ten constitute roughly 11% of the sample. Based on the germline V gene (reference sequence), the CDR1 and CDR2 sequences are LNHDA and SQIVND. The junction shows trimming of 3 bases on V and 4 bases on J, and the gene matches do not reach 4 bases of it. Counted from cysteine to phenylalanine, this CDR3 has 15 amino acids. The kept DNA is CDR3 alone, 45 bases in frame from the first base.

The chain is made from TRBV19 and TRBJ1-4; 8 bases in the junction line up with TRBD1. This receptor was taken from a female donor with papillary thyroid cancer or a benign thyroid nodule (not recorded which). Some clones in this sample may be carry-over from other donors' samples. The specimen was tumor tissue. The DNA sequence follows: TGTGCCAGTAGTATGAACAGGGGGTTTAATGAAAAACTGTTTTTT. Its product reads: CASSMNRGFNEKLFF.